These T cell receptor beta chains were read from a single sample in a study of blood T cells in healthy people across ages. TCRdb reanalysed the 5' RACE reads using MiXCR and keeps one entry per CDR3 protein. The table shows about 1,500,000 distinct CDR3 sequences, with 42% occurring only once. The sample was blood. Every receptor here comes from a woman in her late teens or twenties in good health. Each CDR3 is given with its conserved first and last residue. D genes are given only for firm matches. The listing skips clone size in some rows; elsewhere it reads once, few, many or a size class.

V	J	D	size	DNA	CDR3
TRBV12-3/TRBV12-4	TRBJ1-2	NA	NA	TGTGCCAGCAGCCATGGGGGACTCCACTATGGCTACACCTTC	CASSHGGLHYGYTF
TRBV28	TRBJ2-1	TRBD2	NA	TGTGCCAGCAGTTTATTCGCGGGGGTGAGGAGGGGTGAGCAGTTCTTC	CASSLFAGVRRGEQFF
TRBV7-2	TRBJ1-1	NA	few	TGTGCCAGCAGCTTAGATTTGGATGAAGCTTTCTTT	CASSLDLDEAFF
TRBV11-2	TRBJ2-7	TRBD2	few	TGTGCCTCCAAAACCGGACTAGTCTACGAGCAGTACTTC	CASKTGLVYEQYF
TRBV15	TRBJ2-5	NA	NA	TGTGCCACCAGCAGAGGTCTCCCGGCAAACCAAGAGACCCGGTACTTC	CATSRGLPANQETRYF
TRBV27	TRBJ2-3	TRBD2	NA	TGTGCCAGCAGTTTAATCAGCCTAGCGGGAGGGCCAATGAGCACAGATACGCAGTATTTT	CASSLISLAGGPMSTDTQYF
TRBV10-3	TRBJ1-2	NA	NA	TGTGCCATCAGTGAGTCCGGGCAGGGGAGTGGCTACACCTTC	CAISESGQGSGYTF
TRBV7-2	TRBJ2-7	TRBD2	NA	TGTGCCAGCAGCTTAGGGACTAGCGGGAGGGTCCCCTACGAGCAGTACTTC	CASSLGTSGRVPYEQYF
TRBV29-1	TRBJ2-7	TRBD1	NA	TGCAGCGTTGGGGAGACAGGGGACGAGCAGTACTTC	CSVGETGDEQYF
TRBV9	TRBJ2-7	TRBD1	few	TGTGCCAGCAGCGACGGGACAGGGGGCGACGAGCAGTACTTC	CASSDGTGGDEQYF
TRBV10-3	TRBJ2-2	TRBD2	NA	TGTGCCATCAGTGAGTCACTAGCGGGGGGGCTCGCGAACACCGGGGAGCTGTTTTTT	CAISESLAGGLANTGELFF
TRBV27	TRBJ1-2	NA	NA	TGTGCCAGCAGTTTATCGGGGGTTGGGTCCTATGGCTACACCTTC	CASSLSGVGSYGYTF
TRBV3-1	TRBJ1-5	NA	NA	TGTGCCAGCAGCCAAGATCGCCACCGGCCCCAGCATTTT	CASSQDRHRPQHF
TRBV7-2	TRBJ2-3	NA	few	TGTGCCAGCAGCCGAGACAGCCTCGATACGCAGTATTTT	CASSRDSLDTQYF
TRBV12-3/TRBV12-4	TRBJ1-2	NA	NA	TGTGCCAGCAGTCCCTCAGGAGCGCTGGGGAGGGGCTACACCTTC	CASSPSGALGRGYTF
TRBV30	TRBJ2-7	TRBD1	NA	TGTGCCTGGAGTGCGGGACAGGGAGTGGGCGAGCAGTACTTC	CAWSAGQGVGEQYF
TRBV12-3/TRBV12-4	TRBJ1-5	NA	NA	TGTGCCAGCACCCTACAGATAAGCAATCAGCCCCAGCATTTT	CASTLQISNQPQHF
TRBV5-1	TRBJ2-1	NA	few	TGCGCCAGCAGCTTGATTGTGGGGAGCTCCTACAATGAGCAGTTCTTC	CASSLIVGSSYNEQFF
TRBV6-1	TRBJ2-6	NA	NA	TGTGCCAGCAGTGAACGGGCAGCATCAGGGGCCAACGTCCTGACTTTC	CASSERAASGANVLTF
TRBV6-1	TRBJ2-7	NA	NA	TGTGCCAGCAGTGAGCGGTGGGGAACCTACGAGCAGTACTTC	CASSERWGTYEQYF
TRBV6-5	TRBJ1-4	NA	many	TGTGCCAGCAGTTACACGGTGGAGGAAAAACTGTTTTTT	CASSYTVEEKLFF
TRBV11-3	TRBJ2-1	TRBD1	NA	TGTGCCAGCAGCTCAGACAGGGGAATTTACAATGAGCAGTTCTTC	CASSSDRGIYNEQFF
TRBV12-3/TRBV12-4	TRBJ2-1	NA	NA	TGTGCCAGCAGATACCGGGACGGCTCCTACAATGAGCAGTTCTTC	CASRYRDGSYNEQFF
TRBV2	TRBJ2-5	NA	few	TGTGCCAGCGACGAAGCGGCCGGAAACCTCCAAGAGACCCAGTACTTC	CASDEAAGNLQETQYF
TRBV7-8	TRBJ1-4	NA	few	TGTGCCAGCAGTCCAGTAGGAGGGAACCTCCAATCGATCGAAAAACTGTTTTTT	CASSPVGGNLQSIEKLFF
TRBV4-2	TRBJ2-3	NA	NA	TGTGCCAGCAGCCAAGATAACTCCCCGCAGTATTTT	CASSQDNSPQYF
TRBV2	TRBJ1-4	NA	NA	TGTGCCAGCAGTGGCAGGGGTGGTGAAAAACTGTTTTTT	CASSGRGGEKLFF
TRBV5-1	TRBJ2-1	TRBD2	NA	TGCGCCAGCAGCCTGGGTAGCGGGGGGCACCATGAGCAGTTCTTC	CASSLGSGGHHEQFF
TRBV29-1	TRBJ1-1	NA	NA	TGCAGCGTTGGACAGGAGGATCCTGAAGCTTTCTTT	CSVGQEDPEAFF
TRBV7-2	TRBJ2-1	TRBD2	NA	TGTGCCAGCAGCCCGAAGACCAAGTATAGCGGGGCCCTCTCCTACGAGCAGTTCTTC	CASSPKTKYSGALSYEQFF
TRBV5-1	TRBJ2-7	NA	few	TGCGCCAGCAAGTTACAGGGAAACTACGAGCAGTACTTC	CASKLQGNYEQYF
TRBV27	TRBJ2-7	TRBD2	NA	TGTGCCAGCAGGTTGGGGGGGATGACTAGTTCCTACGAGCAGTACTTC	CASRLGGMTSSYEQYF
TRBV20-1	TRBJ2-5	TRBD2	NA	TGCAGCCTCCCGACGGCGGGAGGGCCCCAAGAGACCCAGTACTTC	CSLPTAGGPQETQYF
TRBV11-2	TRBJ2-3	TRBD1	NA	TGTGCCAGCAGCACACAGGGGTCGGGCACAGATACGCAGTATTTT	CASSTQGSGTDTQYF
TRBV12-3/TRBV12-4	TRBJ1-2	NA	NA	TGTGCCAGCAGTCCTCCGGCGGGGGGCCAAAATGGCTACACCTTC	CASSPPAGGQNGYTF
TRBV20-1	TRBJ2-7	TRBD2	NA	TGCAGTGCTAGAGATGCGGCTAGCGGGAGCGAGCAGTACTTC	CSARDAASGSEQYF
TRBV6-5	TRBJ1-2	TRBD1	few	TGTGCCAGCAGTTGGGGACAGTCCCAGGGAAGAGGCTACACCTTC	CASSWGQSQGRGYTF
TRBV20-1	TRBJ1-1	NA	NA	TGCAGTGCCGCCTCCGACAGTTCGGTGATTGCAGCTGAAGCTTTCTTT	CSAASDSSVIAAEAFF
TRBV28	TRBJ2-1	TRBD2	NA	TGTGCCATCACCAATCAGCGGGGGAGCAATGAGCAGTTCTTC	CAITNQRGSNEQFF
TRBV7-3	TRBJ2-1	NA	NA	TGTGCCAGCAGCGTCAGCAGGGCCTACAATGAGCAGTTCTTC	CASSVSRAYNEQFF
TRBV4-1	TRBJ1-4	TRBD1	NA	TGCGCCAGCAGCCAAGATGCCAGGGGGAATGAAAAACTGTTTTTT	CASSQDARGNEKLFF
TRBV4-2	TRBJ2-1	NA	NA	TGTGCCAGCAGCCAAGAGAGGGAGTTTTACCATGAGCAGTTCTTC	CASSQEREFYHEQFF
TRBV6-5	TRBJ1-1	NA	NA	TGTGCCAGCAGTTACGCGGGACGTGAAGCTTTCTTT	CASSYAGREAFF
TRBV20-1	TRBJ1-4	TRBD1	NA	TGCAGTGCTAGAGAGGACAGGGGATCGGCTAATGAAAAACTGTTTTTT	CSAREDRGSANEKLFF
TRBV27	TRBJ1-1	TRBD1	NA	TGTGCCAGCAGTTCCGGACAGGGTGGGTACACTGAAGCTTTCTTT	CASSSGQGGYTEAFF
TRBV10-3	TRBJ1-6	NA	NA	TGTGCCATCAGGGGACCAGCTGAGCCCCTCCACTTT	CAIRGPAEPLHF
TRBV18	TRBJ2-3	NA	few	TGTGCCAGCTCACCACCGGTGGCTAGCACAGATACGCAGTATTTT	CASSPPVASTDTQYF